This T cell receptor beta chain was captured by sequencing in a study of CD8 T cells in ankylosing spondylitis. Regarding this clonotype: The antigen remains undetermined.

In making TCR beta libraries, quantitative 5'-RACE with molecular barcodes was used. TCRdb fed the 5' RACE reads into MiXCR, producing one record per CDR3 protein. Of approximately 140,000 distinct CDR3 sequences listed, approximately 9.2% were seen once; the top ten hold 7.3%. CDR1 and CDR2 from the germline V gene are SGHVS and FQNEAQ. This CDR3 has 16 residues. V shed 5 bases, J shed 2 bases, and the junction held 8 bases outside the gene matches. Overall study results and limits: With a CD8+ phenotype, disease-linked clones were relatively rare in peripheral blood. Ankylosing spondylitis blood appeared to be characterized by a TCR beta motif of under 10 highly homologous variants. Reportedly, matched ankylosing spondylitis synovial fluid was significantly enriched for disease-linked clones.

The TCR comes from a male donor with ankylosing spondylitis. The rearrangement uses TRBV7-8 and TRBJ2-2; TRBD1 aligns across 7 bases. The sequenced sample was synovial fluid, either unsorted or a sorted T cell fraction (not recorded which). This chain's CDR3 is CASSQETGSNTGELFF. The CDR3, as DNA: TGTGCCAGCAGCCAGGAGACAGGGAGCAACACCGGGGAGCTGTTTTTT.